The 10 T cell receptor beta chains below were found in one sample sequenced in a study of regulatory T cells in long-lasting Graves disease. As to time point: persistent/refractory GD, antithyroid drugs over 5 years with positive TRAb. Researchers made the TCR library from RNA that was extracted from PBMCs. Building the TCR beta libraries relied on iRepertoire HTBI primers, and CDR3 regions underwent Arm-PCR. MiXCR, run by TCRdb on the multiplex PCR reads, gives a single entry per CDR3 protein. Of 650,000 to 700,000 distinct CDR3 sequences listed, approximately 31% are singletons. Specimen: peripheral blood mononuclear cells (PBMCs), collected when the disease was refractory, from a patient treated with antithyroid drugs. Every receptor here comes from a female donor with Graves disease.

The CDR3 spells CAAGTVYGYTF. The CDR3 nucleotides read TGTGCCGCAGGGACTGTCTATGGCTACACCTTC. The V and J genes are TRBV6-1 and TRBJ1-2, with D perhaps matching TRBD1 (5 bases). CDR3 length: 11 amino acids. CDR1 is MNHNS and CDR2 is SASEGT in the germline V gene. V lost 11 bases, J lost 4 bases, and 11 bases lay in between.

This clonotype was picked up a small number of times. The genes are TRBV28 and TRBJ2-5; maybe TRBD1 (5 bases). The CDR3 extends over 14 amino acids. The V gene's germline CDR1 is MDHEN and CDR2 SYDVKM. With 3 bases removed from V and 3 bases from J, the gap between germline ends came to 11 bases. This CDR3 reads CASSFPRVKETQYF. In DNA, the CDR3 is TGTGCCAGCAGTTTTCCCAGGGTAAAAGAGACCCAGTACTTC.

On this clonotype itself: One base away lies a much larger clone, so this may be a sequencing read error. V usage is TRBV6-2 or TRBV6-3 and J usage is TRBJ1-1; a weak D match, TRBD1 (6 bases). Trimming stripped 5 bases from V and 10 bases from J, with 14 bases between. The CDR3 runs to 12 residues. CDR1 is MNHEY, CDR2 SVGEGT, per germline. The CDR3 nucleotides read TGTGCCAGCAGTCAAGGACAGAGAAGAGCTTTCTTT. Translated, it gives CASSQGQRRAFF.

The chain combines TRBV9 with TRBJ2-7; D call uncertain. The V end was cut by 3 bases, the J end by 5 bases, with 15 bases between. This CDR3 contains 14 residues. Germline assignment: CDR1 SGDLS and CDR2 YYNGEE. The CDR3 region has the DNA TGTGCCAGCAGCGGGGGTGGCGATGCCCACGAGCAGTACTTC. This gives the protein CASSGGGDAHEQYF. Together with reference TRBV9 and TRBJ2-7, the CDR3 gives the full variable domain: DSGVTQTPKHLITATGQRVTLRCSPRSGDLSVYWYQQSLDQGLQFLIQYYNGEERAKGNILERFSAQQFPDLHSELNLSSLELGDSALYFCASSGGGDAHEQYFGPGTRLTVT.

V gene TRBV12-3 or TRBV12-4 combines with J gene TRBJ1-3; D gene unclear. The length of the CDR3 is 15 residues. Trimming took 6 bases from V and 0 from J, leaving 12 bases between them. For the CDR3, the DNA is TGTGCCAGCAGCCCACGGAGTGCCTCTGGAAACACCATATATTTT. It is translated as CASSPRSASGNTIYF.

A word on this clonotype: The germline gene is not matched at one end of the junction; a read error may be the cause. The rearrangement joins TRBV28 to TRBJ1-5; tentative D call: TRBD1 (6 bases). Per the germline V gene, CDR1 is MDHEN and CDR2 is SYDVKM. The CDR3 extends over 15 amino acids. Here the CDR3 reads CASSSQGSNNRPQHF. The CDR3 region has the DNA TGTGCCAGCAGTTCGCAGGGGTCCAACAATCGGCCCCAGCATTTT.

The table lists this clonotype with a few counts. The V and J genes are TRBV19 and TRBJ1-4; unclear D gene. Germline CDR1 and CDR2: LNHDA and SQIVND (reference sequence). V lost 4 bases, J lost 7 bases, and 7 bases lay in between. The CDR3 sequence is 12 residues long. The CDR3 is CASSTKGEKLFF. CDR3 nucleotide sequence: TGTGCCAGTAGTACAAAGGGTGAAAAACTGTTTTTT.

This clonotype turned up a few times. The genes are TRBV12-3 or TRBV12-4 and TRBJ1-3; D uncertain. Trimming shortened V by 2 bases and J by 2 bases, and 10 bases separated the two germline ends. This CDR3 is built from 15 residues. CDR3 sequence reads: CASSLQAAAGNTIYF. The CDR3 bases are TGTGCCAGCAGTTTACAGGCGGCAGCTGGAAACACCATATATTTT.

The chain couples TRBV5-6 to TRBJ1-2; tentative D call: TRBD1 (5 bases). Trimming took 4 bases from V and 6 from J, leaving 16 bases between them. Per the germline V gene, CDR1 is SGHDT and CDR2 is YYEEEE. The CDR3 is 14 residues long. The CDR3 bases are TGTGCCAGCAGCCTCCGGGTGCAGGGACATGGCTACACCTTC. Encoded protein: CASSLRVQGHGYTF.

Details on this clonotype: Compared with germline, one end of the junction differs, possibly owing to a read error. The chain links TRBV18 to TRBJ1-1, with 7 bases that match TRBD1. The germline V gene encodes CDR1 KGHSH and CDR2 LQKENI. This CDR3 spans 15 amino acids. The DNA of the CDR3 is TGTGCCAGCTCACCGGCCAGGGGGGTGAACATTGAAGCTTTCTTT. This translates into CASSPARGVNIEAFF.